The 16 T cell receptor beta chains below all came from one sample that was sequenced in a study of blood T cell repertoires in COVID-19. Some clones are missing from TCRdb's copy, which holds only in-frame ones; the method was immunoSEQ multiplex PCR. The data contain roughly 250,000 clones, approximately 86% of them singletons. Sample: PBMCs or T cells enriched from blood (not recorded which). The source is a young woman with acute COVID-19.

This clone has more than one count but fewer than ten. The chain has TRBV19 and TRBJ1-2; D gene ambiguous. This CDR3 region has 14 residues. From germline, CDR1 is LNHDA and CDR2 SQIVND (reference sequence). Trimming stripped 5 bases from V and 4 bases from J, with 14 bases between. The CDR3 nucleotides read TGTGCCAGTAGTTCCGAGACACTTCGCTATGGCTACACCTTC. It translates to CASSSETLRYGYTF.

The CDR3 loop is CAIRGTGLHEQYF. The CDR3 DNA follows: TGTGCCATCAGAGGGACAGGTCTCCACGAGCAGTACTTC. The V and J genes are TRBV10-3 and TRBJ2-7; 8 nucleotides align to TRBD1. Germline trimming cut 6 bases from V and 5 bases from J; bases unmatched to any gene: 6. Germline CDR1 ENHRY, CDR2 SYGVKD. There are 13 residues in the CDR3.

This clone was detected once. V and J are TRBV29-1 and TRBJ2-1; 10 bases agree with TRBD1. The CDR3 has 12 amino acids. The V gene's germline CDR1 is SQVTM and CDR2 ANQGSEA. V lost 7 bases and J lost 9; bases outside the gene matches: 6. CDR3: CSAGTGEFEQFF. The CDR3 nucleotides read TGCAGCGCTGGGACAGGGGAGTTTGAGCAGTTCTTC.

This chain joins TRBV9 and TRBJ2-2; D may be TRBD2 (5 bases). This CDR3 contains 16 residues. V lost 4 bases to trimming and J lost 6 bases, with 19 bases between them. Germline V gene sequence: CDR1 SGDLS, CDR2 YYNGEE. The CDR3 bases are TGTGCCAGCAGCACCAGAACCGGGAAGCCGCCCGGGGAGCTGTTTTTT. This gives the protein CASSTRTGKPPGELFF.

This chain uses TRBV4-3 with TRBJ2-3; 10 positions agree with TRBD2. The V and J ends lost 4 bases and 2 bases, in that order; junction bases with no gene match: 6. CDR1 LGHNA and CDR2 YSLEER come from the germline V gene. The CDR3 length is 16 residues. CDR3 loop: CASSLGLAANTDTQYF. CDR3 nucleotide sequence: TGCGCCAGCAGCCTTGGACTAGCGGCGAACACAGATACGCAGTATTTT.

The rearrangement joins TRBV4-2 to TRBJ2-2, with unresolved D. Germline V gene lookup returns CDR1 LGHNA and CDR2 YNFKEQ. CDR3 length equals 12 residues. Trimming cost V 5 bases and J 7 bases, with 8 bases left between them. The CDR3 here is CASSKTGGELFF. The DNA for the CDR3 is TGTGCCAGCAGCAAAACGGGCGGGGAGCTGTTTTTT.

This chain connects TRBV7-2 to TRBJ1-5; 9 bases align to TRBD1. V gave up 4 bases and J gave up 4 bases; unmatched junction bases: 5. The CDR3 is 15 residues long. Germline V gene sequence: CDR1 SGHTA, CDR2 FQGNSA. As DNA, the CDR3 is TGTGCCAGCAGCTGGGGACAGGGCCTTAATCAGCCCCAGCATTTT. This translates into CASSWGQGLNQPQHF.

This clone turned up a few times. The chain is built from TRBV7-9 and TRBJ2-1, with TRBD2 as a possible D gene (5 bases). V was pared by 4 bases and J by 6 bases, with 13 bases between. Looked up from germline, CDR1 is SEHNR and CDR2 is FQNEAQ (reference sequence). The length of the CDR3 is 14 residues. The CDR3 protein is CASSWRFNSNEQFF. DNA for the CDR3: TGTGCCAGCAGCTGGAGGTTCAATTCCAATGAGCAGTTCTTC.

The rearrangement joins TRBV5-1 to TRBJ2-1; the match to TRBD1 covers 12 bases. CDR1 and CDR2 from the germline V gene are SGHRS and YFSETQ. The CDR3 spans 16 residues. V dropped 5 bases and J dropped 1; count of bases not matched to a gene: 4. This CDR3 reads CASRGTGGLSYNEQFF. The CDR3 DNA reads as TGCGCCAGCAGGGGGACAGGGGGCTTATCCTACAATGAGCAGTTCTTC.

The chain joins TRBV15 to TRBJ2-7; D possibly corresponds to TRBD1 (6 bases). This CDR3 has 16 residues. Trimming took off 5 bases at V and 3 bases at J, with 20 bases between the two ends. Germline V gene lookup returns CDR1 LNHNV and CDR2 YYDKDF (reference sequence). This CDR3 reads CATSGTRDKKIYEQYF. Written as DNA, the CDR3 is TGTGCCACCAGCGGAACCCGGGACAAAAAGATCTACGAGCAGTACTTC.

This clone was seen just once. The chain couples TRBV10-3 to TRBJ2-2, with TRBD2 matching 8 bases. Germline CDR1 ENHRY, CDR2 SYGVKD. The trim removed 6 bases at V and 3 bases at J, leaving 9 bases unmatched. The CDR3 is 16 amino acids. DNA of the CDR3: TGTGCCATCAGGGACAGCGGGGGAAAAGACACCGGGGAGCTGTTTTTT. Translating it yields CAIRDSGGKDTGELFF.

V gene TRBV4-1 combines with J gene TRBJ2-7; D may be TRBD1 (6 bases). V was cut by 0 bases and J by 1 base, with 13 bases left in between. This CDR3 spans 16 amino acids. Germline loops: CDR1 MGHRA, CDR2 YSYEKL. The CDR3 spells CASSQDRTEISYEQYF. Here the CDR3 DNA reads TGCGCCAGCAGCCAAGACCGGACAGAGATATCCTACGAGCAGTACTTC.

The rearrangement links TRBV6-5 to TRBJ1-2; the D is unclear. V was pared by 2 bases and J by 0 bases, with 10 bases between. The CDR3 runs to 15 residues. Germline V gene sequence: CDR1 MNHEY, CDR2 SVGAGI. The CDR3 DNA follows: TGTGCCAGCAGTTACCTAGCCCAGGCTAACTATGGCTACACCTTC. Protein product: CASSYLAQANYGYTF.

The chain joins TRBV21-1 to TRBJ2-2; TRBD2 is the table's D call and was not checked against the DNA. TRBV21-1 is a recognized pseudogene. The CDR3 spans 17 residues. CDR3 loop: CASHVGLAGPSTGELFF. The CDR3 DNA follows: TGTGCCAGCCATGTGGGACTAGCGGGACCGAGCACCGGGGAGCTGTTTTTT.

The V call is TRBV3-1 (or the pseudogene TRBV3-2), the J call TRBJ1-1; D gene ambiguous. CDR1 and CDR2 from the germline V gene are LGHDT and YNNKEL (reference sequence). Trimming removed 0 bases from V and 3 bases from J, with 11 bases in between. CDR3 size: 15 residues. The CDR3 spells CASSQDRGGYTEAFF. CDR3 nucleotides: TGTGCCAGCAGCCAAGACCGGGGAGGGTACACTGAAGCTTTCTTT.

V usage is TRBV18 and J usage is TRBJ1-2; 8 positions match TRBD1. The V and J ends lost 3 bases and 0 bases, in that order; junction bases with no gene match: 9. This CDR3 is 17 amino acids long. CDR1 KGHSH and CDR2 LQKENI come from the germline V gene. CDR3 nucleotide sequence: TGTGCCAGCTCACCTCTGGGCAGGGGGCAAGCTAACTATGGCTACACCTTC. This codes for CASSPLGRGQANYGYTF. Based on the CDR3 plus reference TRBV18 and TRBJ1-2, the full variable domain is NAGVMQNPRHLVRRRGQEARLRCSPMKGHSHVYWYRQLPEEGLKFMVYLQKENIIDESGMPKERFSAEFPKEGPSILRIQQVVRGDSAAYFCASSPLGRGQANYGYTFGSGTRLTVV.